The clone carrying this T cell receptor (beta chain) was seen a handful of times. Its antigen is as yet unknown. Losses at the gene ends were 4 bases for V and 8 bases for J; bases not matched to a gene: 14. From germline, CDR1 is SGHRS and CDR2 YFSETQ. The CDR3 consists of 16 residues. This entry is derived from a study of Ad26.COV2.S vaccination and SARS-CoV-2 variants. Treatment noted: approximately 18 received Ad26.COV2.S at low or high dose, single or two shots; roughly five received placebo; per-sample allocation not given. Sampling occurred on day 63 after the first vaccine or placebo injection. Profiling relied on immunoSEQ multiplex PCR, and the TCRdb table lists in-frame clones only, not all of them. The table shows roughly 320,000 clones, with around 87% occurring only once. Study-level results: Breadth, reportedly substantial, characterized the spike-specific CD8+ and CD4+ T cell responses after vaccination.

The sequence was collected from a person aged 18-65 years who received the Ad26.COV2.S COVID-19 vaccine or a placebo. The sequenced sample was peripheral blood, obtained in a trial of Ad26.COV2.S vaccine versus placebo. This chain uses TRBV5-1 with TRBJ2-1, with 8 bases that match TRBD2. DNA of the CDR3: TGCGCCAGCAGCCTACGGGGGGGTAGTTTGAAGGATGAGCAGTTCTTC. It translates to CASSLRGGSLKDEQFF.